The subject of this entry is one T cell receptor beta chain. Its cognate antigen is unknown. The data were obtained in a study of shared clonotypes between healthy human individuals. V lost 0 bases and J lost 3; bases outside the gene matches: 4. The CDR3 totals 16 residues. Germline lookup yields CDR1 SGDLS and CDR2 YYNGEE. Study outcomes and limitations: Non-shared clonotypes displayed generation probabilities falling below those of clonotypes present in all four donors.

Assay: immunoSEQ multiplex PCR; the TCRdb copy retains only in-frame clones and omits some. The top ten clones hold 34% of a sample with approximately 710,000 clones, about 92% of them seen once. The specimen was memory CD8+ T cells from PBMCs. The subset: CD45RO+ cells pooled with CCR7-negative TemRA cells. This receptor was identified in a man between 18 and 29 years old in good health. Some clones in this sample may be carry-over from other donors' samples. The genes are TRBV9 and TRBJ2-2; 8 bases fit TRBD1. The CDR3 DNA follows: TGTGCCAGCAGCGTAGACAGACAGGGGTACACCGGGGAGCTGTTTTTT. Its translation: CASSVDRQGYTGELFF.